This record covers a single T cell receptor (beta chain). Living in roughly 25 US areas, the participants were between 18 and 89 years of age. Participant-reported clinical history was the basis for cohort assignment. This entry comes from a study of blood T cell repertoires in COVID-19. Study background: Acute and convalescent COVID-19 specimens originated in the United States, Italy and Spain.

After removal of 0 bases from V and 6 bases from J, the junction contained 14 bases not matched to a gene. This CDR3 is built from 18 residues. Germline V gives CDR1 LGHNA, CDR2 YNFKEQ. Original handling: How many nucleated cells were present was estimated from reference gene primer amplification. TCRdb keeps only in-frame clones here, not all; method: immunoSEQ multiplex PCR. From that table come the V and J calls and clone size; the DNA was used to work out D and trimming. The sample yields about 300,000 clones, around 91% seen once. The receptor was isolated from a woman aged 18-29 years with acute COVID-19. The chain recombines TRBV4-2 with TRBJ2-7; 10 bases fit TRBD2. The sequenced sample was PBMCs or T cells enriched from blood (not recorded which). CDR3 bases: TGTGCCAGCAGCCAAGATTGGTATCGGCTAGCGGGAGTAGGCGAGCAGTACTTC. This gives the protein CASSQDWYRLAGVGEQYF.